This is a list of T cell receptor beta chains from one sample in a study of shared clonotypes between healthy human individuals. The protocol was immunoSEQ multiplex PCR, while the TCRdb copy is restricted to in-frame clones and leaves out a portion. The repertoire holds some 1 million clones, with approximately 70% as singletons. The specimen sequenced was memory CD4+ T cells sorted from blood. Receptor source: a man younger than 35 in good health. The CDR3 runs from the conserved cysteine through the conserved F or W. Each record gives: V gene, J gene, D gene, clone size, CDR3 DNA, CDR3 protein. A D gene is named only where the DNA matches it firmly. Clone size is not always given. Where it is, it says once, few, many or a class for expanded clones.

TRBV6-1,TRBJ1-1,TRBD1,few,TGTGCCAGCAGTGTAGAGAGGACAGGGGGTGGTAGGTCTGAAGCTTTCTTT,CASSVERTGGGRSEAFF
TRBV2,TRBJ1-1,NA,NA,TGTGCCAGCCTTTACGTAGGGAACACTGAAGCTTTCTTT,CASLYVGNTEAFF
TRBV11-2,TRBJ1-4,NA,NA,TGTGCCAGCAGTTTATATATTGCAACTAATGAAAAACTGTTTTTT,CASSLYIATNEKLFF
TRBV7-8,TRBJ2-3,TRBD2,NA,TGTGCCAGCAGCGACTGGACTAGCGGGGTGAGCACAGATACGCAGTATTTT,CASSDWTSGVSTDTQYF
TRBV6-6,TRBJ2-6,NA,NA,TGTGCCCATTCGAGCTCTGGGGCCAACGTCCTGACTTTC,CAHSSSGANVLTF
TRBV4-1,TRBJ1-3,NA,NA,TGCGCCAGCAGCCCCGAGGGCAGCGGTGGAAACACCATATATTTT,CASSPEGSGGNTIYF
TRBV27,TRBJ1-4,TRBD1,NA,TGTGCCAGCAGTCCCATACAGGGGTCCCCCCGACCTAATGAAAAACTGTTTTTT,CASSPIQGSPRPNEKLFF
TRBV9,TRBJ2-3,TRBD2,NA,TGTGCCAGCAGCGATAGCGGGAGAAGGGATACGCAGTATTTT,CASSDSGRRDTQYF
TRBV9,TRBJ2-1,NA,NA,TGTGCCAGCAGCGTAGAGGGACTCTCTCCCGGTGAGCAGTTCTTC,CASSVEGLSPGEQFF
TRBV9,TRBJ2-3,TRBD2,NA,TGTGCCAGCAGCGGTGGACTAGCGGCATTCGATACGCAGTATTTT,CASSGGLAAFDTQYF
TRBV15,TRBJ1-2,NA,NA,TGTGCCACCAGCAGAGATTTGGGGGCGCGAGAGTATGGCTACACCTTC,CATSRDLGAREYGYTF
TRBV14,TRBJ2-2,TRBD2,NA,TGTGCCAGCAGCCGTGAGCGGGGAAGTTGGAACACCGGGGAGCTGTTTTTT,CASSRERGSWNTGELFF
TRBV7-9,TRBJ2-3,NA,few,TGTGCCAGTACAGAGGGGGGATTGAGCACAGATACGCAGTATTTT,CASTEGGLSTDTQYF
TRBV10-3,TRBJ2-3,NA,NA,TGTGCCACCTCAATAGGGGGGAGCACAGATACGCAGTATTTT,CATSIGGSTDTQYF
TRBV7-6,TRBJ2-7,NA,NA,TGTGCCAGCAGCCCCGATCGGCAGAGATCCTACGAGCAGTACTTC,CASSPDRQRSYEQYF
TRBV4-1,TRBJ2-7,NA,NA,TGCGCCAGCAGCCAAGATTGGGGTCAAAACTCCTACGAGCAGTACTTC,CASSQDWGQNSYEQYF
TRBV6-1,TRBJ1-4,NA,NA,TGTGCCAGCAGCCTAATGGGGGGGGATAATGAAAAACTGTTTTTT,CASSLMGGDNEKLFF
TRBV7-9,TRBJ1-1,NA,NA,TGTGCCAGCAGCTTAGCTGGTAGCCTGAACACTGAAGCTTTCTTT,CASSLAGSLNTEAFF
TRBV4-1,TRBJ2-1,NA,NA,TGCGCCAGCAGCCAAGTCCCCCGGCAGGGCGGCGACAATGAGCAGTTCTTC,CASSQVPRQGGDNEQFF
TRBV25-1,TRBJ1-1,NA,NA,TGTGCCAGCAGACGCGGCGAGGGCAGGGGGAACACTGAAGCTTTCTTT,CASRRGEGRGNTEAFF
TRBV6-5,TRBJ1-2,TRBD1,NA,TGTGCCAGCAGTTACTCGAGGGGGACAGGGTACGGCTACACCTTC,CASSYSRGTGYGYTF
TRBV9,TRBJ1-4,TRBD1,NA,TGTGCCAGCAGCGTGGATGCAGGGGGCGGAACTAATGAAAAACTGTTTTTT,CASSVDAGGGTNEKLFF
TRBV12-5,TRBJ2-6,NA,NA,TGTGCTAGTGGTTTGTTCGGGGAAAGTGGCTCTGGGGCCAACGTCCTGACTTTC,CASGLFGESGSGANVLTF
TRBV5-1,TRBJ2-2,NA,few,TGCGCCAGCAGCGGGCTGGGGACCGGGGAGCTGTTTTTT,CASSGLGTGELFF
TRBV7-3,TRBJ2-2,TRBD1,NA,TGTGCCAGCAGCCCCCGTTCCCGGGACAGGGGGACCGGGGAGCTGTTTTTT,CASSPRSRDRGTGELFF
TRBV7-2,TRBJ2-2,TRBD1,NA,TGTGCCAGCGGATCCGGGACAGGGGCGTCCGGGGAGCTGTTTTTT,CASGSGTGASGELFF
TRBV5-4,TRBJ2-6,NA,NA,TGTGCCAGCAGCTCAAAAGCTGGGGCCAACGTCCTGACTTTC,CASSSKAGANVLTF